Listed below are T cell receptor beta chains from one sample, sequenced in a study of blood T cell repertoires in COVID-19. The assay was immunoSEQ multiplex PCR, and TCRdb's table has in-frame clones only and misses some. The sample includes about 150,000 clones, around nine tenths of them seen just once. The sample was peripheral blood. The receptor set was obtained from a man aged 50-59 years who had recovered from COVID-19. Both conserved end residues are part of each CDR3. A D gene is named only where the DNA matches it firmly. The size of a clone is reported for some rows only, either as once, few or many, or as a class for expanded clones.

J gene,D gene,V gene,clone size,CDR3 DNA,CDR3 protein
TRBJ2-2,-,TRBV5-1,few,TGCGCCAGCAGCCCCGGGGGGCGGACCGGGGAGCTGTTTTTT,CASSPGGRTGELFF
TRBJ1-2,-,TRBV3-1/TRBV3-2,-,TGTGCCAGCAGCCAGGGGGGGGCTAACTATGGCTACACCTTC,CASSQGGANYGYTF
TRBJ2-3,-,TRBV2,-,TGTGCCAGCAGTGAGCGCCTAGCGCGCACAGATACGCAGTATTTT,CASSERLARTDTQYF
TRBJ1-4,-,TRBV6-1,-,TGTGCCAGCAGTGAAGGGTGGGGACTTAATGAAAAACTGTTTTTT,CASSEGWGLNEKLFF
TRBJ2-1,TRBD1,TRBV9,-,TGTGCCAGCAGCGAGAGACAGGGCTATGAGCAGTTCTTC,CASSERQGYEQFF
TRBJ2-3,TRBD2,TRBV3-1/TRBV3-2,once,TGTGCCAGCAGCCAAGATCTAGCGGGAGGACGATCCGGCACAGATACGCAGTATTTT,CASSQDLAGGRSGTDTQYF
TRBJ1-2,TRBD1,TRBV5-1,-,TGCGCCAGCAGCTTGAGGACAGGGGGAAATGGCTACACCTTC,CASSLRTGGNGYTF
TRBJ1-1,-,TRBV7-9,-,TGTGCCAGCAGTGGCCCCAGGGGAAACACTGAAGCTTTCTTT,CASSGPRGNTEAFF
TRBJ2-7,-,TRBV27,-,TGTGCCAGCAGTTTAAATGTGAGCGAGCAGTACTTC,CASSLNVSEQYF
TRBJ1-3,-,TRBV19,-,TGTGCCAGTAGTATCCCTAGAGGGACTGGAAACACCATATATTTT,CASSIPRGTGNTIYF
TRBJ1-6,TRBD1,TRBV9,-,TGTGCCAGCAGCGCCCAGGGGGAGTTAAATTCACCCCTCCACTTT,CASSAQGELNSPLHF
TRBJ2-2,-,TRBV5-1,-,TGCGCCAGCAGCTTGGTAGCAGGGGATTCCGGGGAGCTGTTTTTT,CASSLVAGDSGELFF
TRBJ1-1,TRBD1,TRBV5-4,-,TGTGCCAGCAGTCCCCCGCTGGGACAGGGGGCTACTGAAGCTTTCTTT,CASSPPLGQGATEAFF
TRBJ2-7,TRBD1,TRBV6-5,-,TGTGCCACCCTGATTAGGACAGGGGGCGAGCAGTACTTC,CATLIRTGGEQYF
TRBJ1-2,-,TRBV6-1,-,TGTGCCAGCAGTGAATTGGGGGGGCTGGGTGGCTACACCTTC,CASSELGGLGGYTF
TRBJ1-5,-,TRBV3-1/TRBV3-2,-,TGTGCCAGCAGTTGGAGGGGACCCTATAGCAATCAGCCCCAGCATTTT,CASSWRGPYSNQPQHF
TRBJ2-2,TRBD2,TRBV7-7,-,TGTGCCAGCAGCTTAGGGCTAGCGGGAGCCGCCGGGGAGCTGTTTTTT,CASSLGLAGAAGELFF
TRBJ1-5,-,TRBV2,-,TGTGCCAGCAGTGAAGGGAGCCTACGGAATCAGCCCCAGCATTTT,CASSEGSLRNQPQHF
TRBJ1-2,-,TRBV6-1,few,TGTGCCAGCAGTGAAGAACTCCGGGGCTACACCTTC,CASSEELRGYTF
TRBJ1-5,-,TRBV5-1,-,TGCGCCAGCAGCTTGGACGGAGGCAGTCAGCCCCAGCATTTT,CASSLDGGSQPQHF
TRBJ1-3,-,TRBV28,few,TGTGCCAGCAGTTCCATAGGAGGCTCTGGAAACACCATATATTTT,CASSSIGGSGNTIYF
TRBJ1-4,TRBD1,TRBV28,-,TGTGCCAGCAATATACCGGGACAGGGGGGTGAAAAACTGTTTTTT,CASNIPGQGGEKLFF
TRBJ2-1,-,TRBV9,-,TGTGCCAGCAGCGTAGATAGCGGACTTTACAATGAGCAGTTCTTC,CASSVDSGLYNEQFF
TRBJ2-4,-,TRBV6-5,once,TGTGCCAGCAGTTACTCCGGGGGACGAGCCAAAAACATTCAGTACTTC,CASSYSGGRAKNIQYF
TRBJ2-7,TRBD2,TRBV7-2,-,TGTGCCAGCAGCTCTACCGAGTGGATAGCGGGGGGAGAGCAGTACTTC,CASSSTEWIAGGEQYF
TRBJ2-2,TRBD1,TRBV28,-,TGTGCCAGCAGTCCTTTCAGGGGGCAAACCGGGGAGCTGTTTTTT,CASSPFRGQTGELFF
TRBJ1-1,TRBD1,TRBV6-5,-,TGTGCCAGCAGTCCCCTAGACAGGGTGAACACTGAAGCTTTCTTT,CASSPLDRVNTEAFF
TRBJ2-3,TRBD2,TRBV7-8,-,TGTGCCAGCAGCCCAAGCCGACTAGCGGGGGAAAGCACGAATACGCAGTATTTT,CASSPSRLAGESTNTQYF
TRBJ2-7,-,TRBV9,-,TGTGCCAGCAACCCCGCAGGGTTTAACGAGCAGTACTTC,CASNPAGFNEQYF
TRBJ1-2,TRBD1,TRBV5-4,-,TGTGCCAGCAGCTTACAGGGGGCCACCCAGGGCTACACCTTC,CASSLQGATQGYTF
TRBJ2-2,-,TRBV2,-,TGTGCCAGCAGTGACCATAACACCGGGGAGCTGTTTTTT,CASSDHNTGELFF
TRBJ2-5,-,TRBV19,-,TGTGCCAGTAGTATACAGGGTGGATTGGAGACCCAGTACTTC,CASSIQGGLETQYF
TRBJ1-6,-,TRBV28,once,TGTGCCAGCAGTTTACCGCAGGGGCGGTCTGGTTCACCCCTCCACTTT,CASSLPQGRSGSPLHF
TRBJ2-1,-,TRBV1,-,TGCACCAGCAGCCAAGATCGCAAGGGTAGCGGGAGGGGGAATGAGCAGTTCTTC,CTSSQDRKGSGRGNEQFF
TRBJ2-2,-,TRBV11-3,-,TGTGCCAGCAGCTTCGGTTACACCGGGGAGCTGTTTTTT,CASSFGYTGELFF
TRBJ2-7,-,TRBV27,-,TGTGCCAGCAGTTTATTGACAGATTCTGGGGACGAGCAGTACTTC,CASSLLTDSGDEQYF
TRBJ1-5,-,TRBV5-6,-,TGTGCCAGCAGCTTGGGATTACATAGCAATCAGCCCCAGCATTTT,CASSLGLHSNQPQHF
TRBJ2-2,-,TRBV9,-,TGTGCCAGCAGCGACTACGACGGGGAGCTGTTTTTT,CASSDYDGELFF